This TCR beta chain was sequenced for a study of blood T cell repertoires in COVID-19. At the level of the study: PBMCs, B-cell-depleted T cells, or T cells were the source of the cDNA or gDNA that made up the material.

Germline-derived CDR1 and CDR2 are MNHEY and SMNVEV (reference sequence). V was clipped by 3 bases and J by 1 base, with 16 bases between them. CDR3 length: 18 residues. Assignments of participants to cohorts depended upon their own reported clinical history. Authors' processing steps: Cell counts per sample came from amplifying reference gene primers. The assay was immunoSEQ multiplex PCR, and TCRdb's table has in-frame clones only and misses some. That table furnishes V, J and clone size, whereas the DNA furnished D and trimming. The table shows around 180,000 clones, with roughly nine tenths occurring only once.

The specimen sequenced was PBMCs or T cells enriched from blood (not recorded which). The clonotype was recovered from a middle-aged woman with acute COVID-19. V gene TRBV27 combines with J gene TRBJ1-6, with D possibly being TRBD1 (6 bases). CDR3 in DNA: TGTGCCAGCAGTTTCATCAGGGGCTCTGGGTCCTATAATTCACCCCTCCACTTT. The encoded protein is CASSFIRGSGSYNSPLHF.